Listed below are T cell receptor beta chains from one sample, sequenced in a study of shared clonotypes between healthy human individuals. Some clones are missing from TCRdb's copy, which holds only in-frame ones; the method was immunoSEQ multiplex PCR. Among under 750,000 clones listed, approximately 72% were seen once. The sample was memory CD4+ T cells sorted from blood. Receptor source: a woman aged 30 to 39 in good health. CDR3s include the opening cysteine and the closing phenylalanine or tryptophan. Not all rows give a size; the values are once, few, many and, for expanded clones, a class.

TRBV29-1,-,TRBJ1-2,CSVMRAGEGYGYTF
TRBV15,once,TRBJ1-3,CATSRGTGQRSGNTIYF
TRBV5-4,-,TRBJ1-2,CASSYGQGSYGYTF
TRBV7-2,-,TRBJ1-4,CASSPQGVSGEKLFF
TRBV6-5,-,TRBJ1-1,CASGSGGPNTEAFF
TRBV6-5,-,TRBJ2-7,CASSYEGREQYF
TRBV5-6,-,TRBJ2-2,CASSPGGAGELFF
TRBV27,-,TRBJ2-2,CASRLAGLGTGELFF
TRBV21-1,-,TRBJ2-4,CARGRGPPRDIQYF
TRBV19,-,TRBJ2-3,CATQGPGRRTDTQYF
TRBV5-4,-,TRBJ2-3,CASSHPQNPTDTQYF
TRBV6-5,few,TRBJ1-1,CASSYSAVGTEAFF
TRBV5-1,-,TRBJ2-7,CASRHGQAGVYEQYF
TRBV10-3,-,TRBJ2-2,CAIRDLTGNTGELFF
TRBV29-1,-,TRBJ2-7,CSARDFHSYEQYF
TRBV13,-,TRBJ2-1,CASSLGRYGEQFF
TRBV28,-,TRBJ2-5,CASSSAPGQGEETQYF
TRBV29-1,-,TRBJ2-3,CSVEGGTSGSTDTQYF
TRBV14,-,TRBJ2-5,CASSQVPSGTQYF
TRBV6-1,few,TRBJ1-1,CASSVLGGTEAFF
TRBV20-1,few,TRBJ1-1,CSPGGVTFF
TRBV7-9,-,TRBJ2-6,CASRPKSGRGANVLTF
TRBV5-1,-,TRBJ1-5,CASSLSGTPNQPQHF
TRBV2,-,TRBJ1-5,CASSGTGGNQPQHF
TRBV5-5,few,TRBJ2-7,CASSLVLAGSLEQYF